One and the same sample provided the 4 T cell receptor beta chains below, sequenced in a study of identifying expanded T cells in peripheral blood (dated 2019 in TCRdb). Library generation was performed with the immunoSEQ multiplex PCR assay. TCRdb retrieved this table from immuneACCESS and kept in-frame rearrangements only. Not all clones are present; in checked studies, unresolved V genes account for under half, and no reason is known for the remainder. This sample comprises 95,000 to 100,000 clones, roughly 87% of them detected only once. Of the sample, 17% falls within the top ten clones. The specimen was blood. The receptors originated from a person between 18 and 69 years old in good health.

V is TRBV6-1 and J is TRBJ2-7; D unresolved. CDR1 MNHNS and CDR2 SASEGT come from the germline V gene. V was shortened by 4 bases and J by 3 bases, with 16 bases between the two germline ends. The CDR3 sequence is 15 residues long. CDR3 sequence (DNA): TGTGCCAGCAGTGGGCAAGTGGGCAGTAGCTACGAGCAGTACTTC. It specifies CASSGQVGSSYEQYF.

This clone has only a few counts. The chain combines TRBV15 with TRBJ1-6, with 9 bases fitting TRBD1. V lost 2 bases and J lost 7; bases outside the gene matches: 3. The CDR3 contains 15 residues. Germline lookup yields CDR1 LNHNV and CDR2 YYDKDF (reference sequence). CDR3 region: CATSRTGTGNSPLHF. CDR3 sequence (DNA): TGTGCCACCAGCAGAACCGGGACAGGGAATTCACCCCTCCACTTT.

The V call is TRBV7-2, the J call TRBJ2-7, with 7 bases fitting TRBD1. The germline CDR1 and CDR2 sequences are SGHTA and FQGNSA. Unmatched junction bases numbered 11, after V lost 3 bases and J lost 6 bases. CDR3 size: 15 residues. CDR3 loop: CASSFEPGGTSEQYF. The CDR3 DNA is TGTGCCAGCAGCTTCGAGCCAGGGGGTACGAGCGAGCAGTACTTC.

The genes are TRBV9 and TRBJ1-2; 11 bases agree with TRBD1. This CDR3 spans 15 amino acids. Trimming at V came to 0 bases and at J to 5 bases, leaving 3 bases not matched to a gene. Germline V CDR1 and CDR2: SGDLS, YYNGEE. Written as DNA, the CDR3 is TGTGCCAGCAGCGTAGGGACAGGGGGCGGGTATGGCTACACCTTC. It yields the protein CASSVGTGGGYGYTF.